The present entry profiles one T cell receptor (beta chain) with its context. What it recognizes is unknown. TCRdb's copy holds only in-frame clones and misses some; the assay was immunoSEQ multiplex PCR. The profile shows tens of thousands of clones, about nine tenths of them singletons. This specimen belongs to a study of T cell responses to AZD1222 COVID-19 vaccine. General study points: Compared with day 0, the breadth and depth of the Spike-specific TCR repertoire rose significantly after two doses of AZD1222. Vaccine-associated CD4 TCRs ranged over spike, dominating at 160-218 and 743-854. The donor group comprised mostly white British people and more females; the analysis possibly underestimated clonal diversity.

V gave up 0 bases and J gave up 7 bases, with 7 bases separating them. The V gene's germline CDR1 is SGHNT and CDR2 YYREEE (reference sequence). CDR3 length: 12 amino acids. The chain couples TRBV5-4 to TRBJ1-2; D is perhaps TRBD1 (5 bases). Sample: peripheral blood, taken 28 days after the second AZD1222 dose. The receptor was derived from an adult who received the AZD1222 COVID-19 vaccine. The DNA of the CDR3 is TGTGCCAGCAGCTTGGACCAGGGTGGCTACACCTTC. This translates into CASSLDQGGYTF.